In its sample, the clone carrying this T cell receptor beta chain was seen once. Its target is not known. Clones were sequenced by immunoSEQ multiplex PCR, and TCRdb holds only the in-frame ones, with some missing. This table has about 86,000 clones, about 88% appearing once. This CDR3 has 17 residues. The J segment lost 5 bases and the V segment lost 1 base, leaving 11 bases of the junction unmatched. Germline CDR1 is KGHSH and CDR2 is LQKENI. This record comes from a study of graft-versus-host responses after intestinal transplantation. Study as a whole: Once they had received anti-thymocyte globulin induction, all recipients took tacrolimus and steroids for about 3 years.

This receptor was taken from a human donor who was the organ donor for an intestinal transplant. The sample here was unstimulated CD4+ T cells sorted from spleen or lymph node cells, taken before transplant. The chain carries TRBV18 and TRBJ1-2, with TRBD1 identical over 9 bases. The CDR3 bases are TGTGCCAGCTCACCACGGGCGGAAAACAGGGGGCGTTATGGCTACACCTTC. This encodes CASSPRAENRGRYGYTF.